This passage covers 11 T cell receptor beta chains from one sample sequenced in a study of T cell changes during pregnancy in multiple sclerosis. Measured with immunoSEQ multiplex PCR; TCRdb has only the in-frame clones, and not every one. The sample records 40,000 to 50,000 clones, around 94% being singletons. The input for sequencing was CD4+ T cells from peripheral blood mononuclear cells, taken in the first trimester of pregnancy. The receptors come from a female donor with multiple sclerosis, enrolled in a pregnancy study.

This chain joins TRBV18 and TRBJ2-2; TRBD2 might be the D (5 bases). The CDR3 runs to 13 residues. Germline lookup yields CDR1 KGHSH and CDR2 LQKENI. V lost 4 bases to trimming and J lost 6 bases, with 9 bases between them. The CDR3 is CASSQNSAGELFF. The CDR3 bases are TGTGCCAGCTCACAAAATAGCGCCGGGGAGCTGTTTTTT.

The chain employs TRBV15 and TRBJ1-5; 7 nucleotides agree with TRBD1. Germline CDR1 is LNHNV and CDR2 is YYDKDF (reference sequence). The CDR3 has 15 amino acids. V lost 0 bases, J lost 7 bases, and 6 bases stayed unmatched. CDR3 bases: TGTGCCACCAGCAGAGATAGGGGGCTGGGCCAGCCCCAGCATTTT. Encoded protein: CATSRDRGLGQPQHF.

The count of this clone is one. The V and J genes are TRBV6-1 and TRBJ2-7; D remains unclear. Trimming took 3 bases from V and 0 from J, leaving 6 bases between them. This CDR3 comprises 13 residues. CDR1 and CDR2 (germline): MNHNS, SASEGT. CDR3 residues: CASSDHSSYEQYF. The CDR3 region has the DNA TGTGCCAGCAGTGACCATAGCTCCTACGAGCAGTACTTC.

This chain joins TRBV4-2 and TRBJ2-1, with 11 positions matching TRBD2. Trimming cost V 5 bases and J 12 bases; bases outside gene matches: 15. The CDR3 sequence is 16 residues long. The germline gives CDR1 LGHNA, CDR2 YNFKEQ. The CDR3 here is CASSSGLAGGTGGQFF. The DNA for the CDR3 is TGTGCCAGCAGCTCGGGGCTAGCGGGGGGTACGGGCGGGCAGTTCTTC.

The CDR3 is CASSRQGPREQYF. Here the CDR3 DNA reads TGTGCCAGCAGCCGACAGGGCCCCCGGGAGCAGTACTTC. The chain combines TRBV5-6 with TRBJ2-5; D perhaps matches TRBD1 (7 bases). The CDR3 contains 13 residues. CDR1 and CDR2 from the germline V gene are SGHDT and YYEEEE. The V and J ends lost 4 bases and 11 bases respectively, with 18 bases between them.

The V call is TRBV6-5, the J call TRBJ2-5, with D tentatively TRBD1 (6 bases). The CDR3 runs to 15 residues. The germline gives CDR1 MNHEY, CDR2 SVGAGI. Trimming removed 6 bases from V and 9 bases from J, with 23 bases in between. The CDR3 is CASRPPGQRFGAQYF. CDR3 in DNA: TGTGCCAGCAGGCCACCGGGACAACGCTTTGGGGCCCAGTACTTC.

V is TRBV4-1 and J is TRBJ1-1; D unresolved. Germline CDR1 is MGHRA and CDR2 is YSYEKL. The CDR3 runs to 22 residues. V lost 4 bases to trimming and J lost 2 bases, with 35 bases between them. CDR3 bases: TGCGCCAGCAGCCTCCCAACGCGCGCCCCCGGGCCCCGAAGTGGAGGCAACACTGAAGCTTTCTTT. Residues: CASSLPTRAPGPRSGGNTEAFF.

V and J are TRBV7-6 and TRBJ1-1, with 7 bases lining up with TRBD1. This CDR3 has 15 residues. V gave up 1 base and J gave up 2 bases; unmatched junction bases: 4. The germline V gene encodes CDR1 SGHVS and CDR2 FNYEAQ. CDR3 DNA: TGTGCCAGCAGCTTAGTCAGGGGGATAAACACTGAAGCTTTCTTT. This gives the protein CASSLVRGINTEAFF.

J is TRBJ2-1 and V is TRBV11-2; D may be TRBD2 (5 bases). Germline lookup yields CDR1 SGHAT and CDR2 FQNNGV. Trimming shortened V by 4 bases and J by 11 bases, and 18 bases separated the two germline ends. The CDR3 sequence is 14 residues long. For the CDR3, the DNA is TGTGCCAGCAGCTCCCTAGAGGGTAGGGTGAAGCAGTTCTTC. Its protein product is CASSSLEGRVKQFF.

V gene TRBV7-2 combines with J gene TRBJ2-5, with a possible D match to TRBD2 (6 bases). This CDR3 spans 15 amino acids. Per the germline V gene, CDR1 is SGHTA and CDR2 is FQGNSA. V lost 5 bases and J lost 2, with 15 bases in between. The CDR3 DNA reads TGTGCCAGCAGCCTGAGTAGGAGGGGACAAGAGACCCAGTACTTC. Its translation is CASSLSRRGQETQYF.

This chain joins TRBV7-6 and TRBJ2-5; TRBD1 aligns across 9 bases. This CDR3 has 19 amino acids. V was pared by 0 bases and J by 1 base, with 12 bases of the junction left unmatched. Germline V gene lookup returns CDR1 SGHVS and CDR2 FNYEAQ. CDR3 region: CASSLAPPRGQGSQETQYF. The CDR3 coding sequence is TGTGCCAGCAGCTTAGCCCCTCCGAGGGGACAGGGTTCCCAAGAGACCCAGTACTTC.